Listed here are 21 T cell receptor beta chains from one sample, sequenced in a study of Ad26.COV2.S vaccination and SARS-CoV-2 variants. TCRdb's table, derived via immunoSEQ multiplex PCR, lists solely in-frame clones and lacks some. The sample shows approximately 480,000 clones, around 88% of them seen only once. The treatment denotes: some 20 received Ad26.COV2.S at low or high dose, single or two shots; 5 received placebo; per-sample allocation not given. Repertoires come from day 63 after the first vaccine or placebo injection. The sample was peripheral blood, taken in a trial of Ad26.COV2.S vaccine versus placebo. The receptors come from a person aged 18 to 65 who received the Ad26.COV2.S COVID-19 vaccine or a placebo.

J is TRBJ1-1 and V is TRBV30, with 9 bases fitting TRBD1. The V gene's germline CDR1 is GTSNPN and CDR2 SVGIG (reference sequence). The V gene end was trimmed by 5 bases and the J gene end by 6 bases; junction bases not matched to a gene: 4. The CDR3 runs to 12 residues. The CDR3 nucleotides are TGTGCCTGGGGTGGACAGGGGCCTGAAGCTTTCTTT. This sequence encodes CAWGGQGPEAFF.

The chain recombines TRBV30 with TRBJ1-1, with D unresolved. From germline, CDR1 is GTSNPN and CDR2 SVGIG (reference sequence). V was pared by 4 bases and J by 5 bases, with 8 bases between. The CDR3 sequence is 11 residues long. The CDR3 is CAWTINTEAFF. As DNA, the CDR3 is TGTGCCTGGACCATAAATACTGAAGCTTTCTTT.

Note on this clone: The identical CDR3 is also encoded by other nucleotide sequences in the sample. This sequence joins TRBV30 and TRBJ1-1, with unresolved D. V dropped 4 bases and J dropped 0 bases, with 9 bases sitting between them. The CDR3 totals 13 residues. The germline V gene encodes CDR1 GTSNPN and CDR2 SVGIG (reference sequence). CDR3 bases: TGTGCCTGGACAGGCCAAATGAACACTGAAGCTTTCTTT. This translates into CAWTGQMNTEAFF.

The chain recombines TRBV27 with TRBJ2-5, with a weak D call TRBD1 (5 bases). The CDR3 is 13 amino acids. V shed 3 bases and J shed 7 bases, with 12 bases lying between them. Per germline, CDR1 MNHEY and CDR2 SMNVEV (reference sequence). CDR3 sequence: CASSLYGQGTQYF. The CDR3 DNA is TGTGCCAGCAGTTTGTACGGGCAGGGGACCCAGTACTTC.

The rearrangement links TRBV9 to TRBJ1-2; tentative D call: TRBD1 (6 bases). The CDR3 totals 15 residues. Germline V lookup: CDR1 SGDLS, CDR2 YYNGEE. V was clipped by 1 base and J by 6 bases, with 16 bases between them. CDR3 sequence (DNA): TGTGCCAGCAGCGTATTCGTCGGGGGGGCGAATGGCTACACCTTC. Protein product: CASSVFVGGANGYTF.

The chain is built from TRBV28 and TRBJ2-7, with 16 bases identical to TRBD2. V shed 6 bases and J 4 bases; nucleotides not matched to a gene: 6. The V gene's germline CDR1 is MDHEN and CDR2 SYDVKM. The CDR3 contains 16 residues. The CDR3 nucleotides are TGTGCCAGCAGCGGGACTAGCGGGAGGGCCCGGTACGAGCAGTACTTC. Translated: CASSGTSGRARYEQYF.

The chain recombines TRBV18 with TRBJ2-7; D might be TRBD1 (6 bases). CDR3 length equals 13 residues. Germline V gene data show CDR1 as KGHSH and CDR2 as LQKENI. Trimming took 5 bases from V and 6 from J, leaving 14 bases between them. This chain's CDR3 is CASSNRVSTEQYF. The CDR3 DNA is TGTGCCAGCTCAAACAGGGTTAGTACCGAGCAGTACTTC.

CDR3 coding DNA: TGCAGCGGGGTGCAGAACACTGAAGCTTTCTTT. Residues: CSGVQNTEAFF. The chain is built from TRBV29-1 and TRBJ1-1; D remains ambiguous. CDR1 is SQVTM, CDR2 ANQGSEA, per germline. The CDR3 is made up of 11 amino acids. Trimming stripped 7 bases from V and 1 base from J, with 7 bases between.

V and J are TRBV24-1 and TRBJ2-3, with D possibly TRBD1 on 6 matching bases. The CDR3 runs to 17 residues. Trimming shortened V by 3 bases and J by 4 bases, and 19 bases separated the two germline ends. Per germline, CDR1 KGHDR and CDR2 SFDVKD. This chain's CDR3 is CATSDQPPGVMADTQYF. The CDR3 DNA sequence: TGTGCCACCAGTGATCAGCCTCCAGGGGTTATGGCAGATACGCAGTATTTT.

V usage is TRBV7-9 and J usage is TRBJ1-1, with TRBD1 identical over 7 bases. In germline, CDR1 is SEHNR, CDR2 FQNEAQ (reference sequence). The CDR3 length is 12 residues. Trimming cost V 10 bases and J 6 bases; bases outside gene matches: 8. The CDR3 nucleotides are TGTGCCATAAAAGCAGGGGGGGCTGAAGCTTTCTTT. Its protein product is CAIKAGGAEAFF.

The V and J genes are TRBV5-1 and TRBJ1-1; D is perhaps TRBD1 (5 bases). Germline values: CDR1 SGHRS, CDR2 YFSETQ. This CDR3 has 13 amino acids. V shed 0 bases and J shed 7 bases, with 10 bases lying between them. The DNA of the CDR3 is TGCGCCAGCAGCTTGGCCCGGGGACTTGAAGCTTTCTTT. It translates to CASSLARGLEAFF.

The J gene is TRBJ2-4, the V gene TRBV28; TRBD2 matches 10 bases. The CDR3 sequence is 14 residues long. In germline, CDR1 is MDHEN, CDR2 SYDVKM. J gave up 7 bases and V 3 bases, and 3 bases lay outside the gene matches. CDR3 loop: CASSLAAGGNIQYF. The CDR3 DNA follows: TGTGCCAGCAGTTTGGCAGCGGGAGGGAACATTCAGTACTTC.

The chain couples TRBV30 to TRBJ2-1; D remains ambiguous. V lost 0 bases to trimming and J lost 4 bases, with 10 bases between them. In germline, CDR1 is GTSNPN, CDR2 SVGIG (reference sequence). This CDR3 contains 14 residues. The DNA for the CDR3 is TGTGCCTGGAGTGTACAGATTGGTTACAATGAGCAGTTCTTC. Its translation is CAWSVQIGYNEQFF. Full variable domain (remainder filled in from reference TRBV30 and TRBJ2-1): SQTIHQWPATLVQPVGSPLSLECTVEGTSNPNLYWYRQAAGRGLQLLFYSVGIGQISSEVPQNLSASRPQDRQFILSSKKLLLSDSGFYLCAWSVQIGYNEQFFGPGTRLTVL.

Written as DNA, the CDR3 is TGTGCCCGCCCTGTCCGGGAGGGCACAGATACGCAGTATTTT. Its protein is CARPVREGTDTQYF. This chain connects TRBV6-4 to TRBJ2-3; TRBD2 agrees at 7 bases. Looked up from germline, CDR1 is MRHNA and CDR2 is SNTAGT. The CDR3 covers 14 residues. J lost 1 base, V lost 11 bases, and 9 bases had no gene match.

The chain employs TRBV7-8 and TRBJ1-6, with D hard to call. Trimming left V 4 bases short and J 6 bases short, with 7 bases between. Germline V CDR1 and CDR2: SGHVS, FQNEAQ. The CDR3 spans 13 residues. This chain's CDR3 is CASSSRLNSPLHF. The CDR3 DNA follows: TGTGCCAGCAGCTCGCGACTTAATTCACCCCTCCACTTT.

This clone was observed a single time. The V call is TRBV5-1, the J call TRBJ2-3; the D is unclear. Germline V gives CDR1 SGHRS, CDR2 YFSETQ. The CDR3 runs to 14 residues. V was trimmed by 0 bases and J by 4 bases, leaving 9 bases between them. CDR3 bases: TGCGCCAGCAGCTTGGAGAAGCAGGCAGATACGCAGTATTTT. Its translation is CASSLEKQADTQYF.

The J gene is TRBJ1-3, the V gene TRBV5-1; D ambiguous. V was shortened by 2 bases and J by 5 bases, with 11 bases between the two germline ends. The CDR3 loop spans 14 amino acids. Germline V gene data show CDR1 as SGHRS and CDR2 as YFSETQ. CDR3 coding DNA: TGCGCCAGCAGCTTCACAGCTAGCAGAAACACCATATATTTT. Protein: CASSFTASRNTIYF.

As regards this clone: Other DNA sequences of this sample code for an identical CDR3. This sequence joins TRBV19 and TRBJ1-1, with unresolved D. In germline, CDR1 is LNHDA, CDR2 SQIVND (reference sequence). V shed 2 bases and J shed 6 bases, with 4 bases lying between them. The CDR3 has 11 amino acids. The CDR3 nucleotides read TGTGCCAGTAGTATACAGTCTGAAGCTTTCTTT. Protein: CASSIQSEAFF.

A single count supports this clone. The CDR3 coding sequence is TGCGCCAGCATGGGGGGGCCCAACACAGATACGCAGTATTTT. Its protein is CASMGGPNTDTQYF. The V call is TRBV10-2, the J call TRBJ2-3, with a weak D call TRBD2 (7 bases). CDR1 and CDR2 (germline): WSHSY, SAAADI. The CDR3 spans 14 residues. Trimming took 7 bases from V and 2 from J, leaving 13 bases between them.

This clone was observed a single time. The rearrangement uses TRBV7-2 and TRBJ1-2, with 8 bases lining up with TRBD1. This CDR3 is built from 15 residues. Germline V gene lookup returns CDR1 SGHTA and CDR2 FQGNSA. Unmatched junction bases numbered 5, after V lost 2 bases and J lost 3 bases. CDR3 bases: TGTGCCAGCAGCTTACGGGAGGGACAGGACTATGGCTACACCTTC. Its translation is CASSLREGQDYGYTF.

The chain links TRBV28 to TRBJ1-3; D remains ambiguous. Germline-derived CDR1 and CDR2 are MDHEN and SYDVKM. The ends were cut back, 6 bases at V and 1 base at J, with 4 bases in the middle. There are 12 residues in the CDR3. Written as DNA, the CDR3 is TGTGCCAGCAGGACTTCTGGAAACACCATATATTTT. Amino acids: CASRTSGNTIYF.